The following is a TCR beta chain sequence with its context. This clone was seen a single time. Its antigen is not yet known. No base-level quality is on record; no much larger clone is a single base apart. The immunoSEQ Assay, a bias-controlled multiplex PCR, was used to amplify TCRbeta CDR3 regions from genomic DNA. The paper's processing steps were these. The number of nucleated cells in each sample was estimated by amplification of reference gene primers within the assay. To quantify the absolute abundance of each unique TCRbeta CDR3 rearrangement, sequence reads were collapsed and filtered. For each sample, productive Simpson clonality was calculated as the square root of Simpson's diversity index over productive rearrangements. Entries here come from immuneACCESS through TCRdb and include only in-frame sequences with V and J called. Some clones fail to appear in such tables; in the studies checked, an unresolved V gene covers under half of the shortfall, and the cause of the remainder is unknown. Clonal size and the V and J genes are those of that table, whereas D and trimming came from the DNA. For this sample there are about 85,000 clones; roughly 90% appear just once. The leading ten clones occupy about 2.5% of the sample.

This sample was taken from a study of blood T cell repertoires in COVID-19 (TCRdb year 2020). General notes on the study: Collaborator samples came from the United States, Italy and Spain and covered acute and convalescent phases of COVID-19. The material from the prospective study consisted of cDNA or gDNA derived from T cells, B-cell-depleted T cells, or PBMCs. The dataset comprised deeply sampled blood TCRbeta repertoires from subjects exposed to, actively infected with, or recovered from COVID-19. The repertoires were made available in a free public database intended to serve as a resource for research on the immune response to SARS-CoV-2. The samples were drawn from two sources: the first 160 participants of the ongoing ImmuneRACE study, and 1,200 or so subjects contributed by 6 global collaborators. The sample metadata nearly always contained a de-identified subject ID, COVID-19 status, age in years and sex. Where available, HLA class I and class II types were obtained from metadata supplied by the sample provider rather than from assay-based typing. What the research found in general, with its limitations: The quantity of clinical and demographic metadata differed by source and by participant and was supplied without curation.

Whole blood was collected in K2EDTA tubes by collaborating institutions according to the institutions' own protocols. For TCRbeta analysis, collaborator samples were shipped as frozen whole blood, as isolated PBMCs, or as DNA extracted from either sample type. CDR1 and CDR2, looked up from the germline V gene (reference sequence), are SEHNR and FQNEAQ. V is shortened by 5 bases, J by 5 bases, and the region joining them spans 19 bases. From the cysteine up to the phenylalanine, the CDR3 has a length of 16 residues. Here the CDR3 DNA is all that survives: 48 bases in frame from base 1. What was sequenced was peripheral blood. The clonotype was recovered from a human donor with active COVID-19. The donor label of this sample is uncertain. The sequence joins TRBV7-9 to TRBJ2-1; TRBD2 is possibly the D segment (6 matching bases). The CDR3 corresponds to CASSHIADLQDNEQFF. The DNA is as follows: TGTGCCAGCAGCCACATAGCGGACCTACAGGACAATGAGCAGTTCTTC.